The source of this T cell receptor (beta chain) is a study of blood T cell repertoires in COVID-19. Original data processing: Amplification of reference gene primers provided the estimated nucleated cell counts. Data came from immunoSEQ multiplex PCR; TCRdb stores just in-frame clones and leaves some out. V and J calls and clone size are given by that table; D and trimming were obtained from the DNA. The table includes approximately 280,000 clones, roughly 86% detected once. The V gene's germline CDR1 is MNHEY and CDR2 SMNVEV (reference sequence). The J segment lost 0 bases and the V segment lost 3 bases, leaving 3 bases of the junction unmatched. The CDR3 is made up of 17 amino acids. This clone was found once.

The V call is TRBV27, the J call TRBJ2-6; 9 bases agree with TRBD1. This receptor was obtained from a woman younger than 35 who had recovered from COVID-19. The sequenced sample consisted of PBMCs or T cells enriched from blood (not recorded which). The CDR3 region is CASSFGTGISGANVLTF. Written as DNA, the CDR3 is TGTGCCAGCAGTTTTGGGACAGGGATCTCTGGGGCCAACGTCCTGACTTTC.